The rows below give T cell receptor beta chains drawn from one sample of a study of OX40 agonist ivuxolimab in advanced cancers. Profiling relied on immunoSEQ multiplex PCR, and the TCRdb table lists in-frame clones only, not all of them. The top ten hold around 2.8% of the sample, which has tens of thousands of clones, almost 90% seen once. The sample consisted of CD4+ or CD8+ T cells sorted from blood, taken in a trial of the OX40 agonist ivuxolimab. The receptors here all came from an adult with an advanced solid tumor such as melanoma, head and neck, liver or kidney cancer. Each CDR3 is given with its conserved first and last residue. Each record gives: J gene, clone size, D gene, V gene, CDR3 protein, CDR3 DNA. The D gene is left open where the match is weak. Part of the rows lack a size; the others show once, few, many or a class for expanded clones.

j_call: TRBJ1-2
clone_size: .
d_call: .
v_call: TRBV7-2
cdr3_aa: CASSLQGFDSGYTF
cdr3_nt: TGTGCCAGCAGCTTGCAGGGGTTCGATTCTGGCTACACCTTC

j_call: TRBJ2-3
clone_size: .
d_call: .
v_call: TRBV9
cdr3_aa: CASSVGGAGTDTQYF
cdr3_nt: TGTGCCAGCAGCGTAGGGGGGGCCGGCACAGATACGCAGTATTTT

j_call: TRBJ2-3
clone_size: .
d_call: .
v_call: TRBV5-1
cdr3_aa: CASSSTTDTQYF
cdr3_nt: TGCGCCAGCAGCTCTACTACAGATACGCAGTATTTT

j_call: TRBJ1-5
clone_size: .
d_call: TRBD1
v_call: TRBV28
cdr3_aa: CASSGQVLNQPQHF
cdr3_nt: TGTGCCAGCAGTGGACAGGTTTTAAATCAGCCCCAGCATTTT

j_call: TRBJ2-1
clone_size: .
d_call: .
v_call: TRBV5-4
cdr3_aa: CASREESRNEQFF
cdr3_nt: TGTGCCAGCAGGGAGGAATCGCGCAATGAGCAGTTCTTC

j_call: TRBJ2-3
clone_size: .
d_call: .
v_call: TRBV15
cdr3_aa: CATSRESSGERKASTDTQYF
cdr3_nt: TGTGCCACCAGCAGAGAGTCGAGCGGAGAGCGTAAAGCTAGCACAGATACGCAGTATTTT

j_call: TRBJ2-6
clone_size: .
d_call: .
v_call: TRBV10-1
cdr3_aa: CASSPGSGTGANVLTF
cdr3_nt: TGCGCCAGCAGTCCAGGGAGTGGGACGGGGGCCAACGTCCTGACTTTC

j_call: TRBJ2-7
clone_size: .
d_call: .
v_call: TRBV2
cdr3_aa: CASATGTLTYEQYF
cdr3_nt: TGTGCCAGCGCGACCGGGACTTTGACCTACGAGCAGTACTTC

j_call: TRBJ1-1
clone_size: .
d_call: .
v_call: TRBV14
cdr3_aa: CASSQVGGVTEAFF
cdr3_nt: TGTGCCAGCAGCCAAGTTGGAGGGGTCACTGAAGCTTTCTTT

j_call: TRBJ1-1
clone_size: .
d_call: TRBD1
v_call: TRBV28
cdr3_aa: CASSLGTGEAFF
cdr3_nt: TGTGCCAGCAGTTTGGGGACAGGAGAAGCTTTCTTT

j_call: TRBJ1-5
clone_size: .
d_call: .
v_call: TRBV30
cdr3_aa: CAWSRQENQPQHF
cdr3_nt: TGTGCCTGGAGTAGGCAGGAGAATCAGCCCCAGCATTTT

j_call: TRBJ2-1
clone_size: .
d_call: TRBD2
v_call: TRBV30
cdr3_aa: CAWGPEVAGELGEQFF
cdr3_nt: TGTGCCTGGGGGCCCGAGGTAGCGGGAGAATTGGGTGAGCAGTTCTTC

j_call: TRBJ1-1
clone_size: .
d_call: TRBD1
v_call: TRBV2
cdr3_aa: CASSDPGTGFEAFF
cdr3_nt: TGTGCCAGCAGTGACCCCGGGACAGGATTTGAAGCTTTCTTT

j_call: TRBJ2-2
clone_size: .
d_call: TRBD2
v_call: TRBV11-2
cdr3_aa: CASSARGSAGGLDTGELFF
cdr3_nt: TGTGCCAGCAGCGCCCGTGGATCTGCGGGGGGGCTAGACACCGGGGAGCTGTTTTTT

j_call: TRBJ1-1
clone_size: .
d_call: .
v_call: TRBV4-2
cdr3_aa: CASSQALRGGTEAFF
cdr3_nt: TGTGCCAGCAGCCAGGCTCTCAGGGGAGGGACTGAAGCTTTCTTT

j_call: TRBJ1-2
clone_size: .
d_call: .
v_call: TRBV11-2
cdr3_aa: CASSLGGVGSNYGYTF
cdr3_nt: TGTGCCAGCAGCTTAGGCGGGGTAGGGTCTAACTATGGCTACACCTTC

j_call: TRBJ2-1
clone_size: .
d_call: TRBD2
v_call: TRBV7-3
cdr3_aa: CASSLNSGGSYNEQFF
cdr3_nt: TGTGCCAGCAGCTTAAATAGCGGGGGCTCCTACAATGAGCAGTTCTTC

j_call: TRBJ2-5
clone_size: .
d_call: TRBD1
v_call: TRBV10-3
cdr3_aa: CANRRDRVLTMEETQYF
cdr3_nt: TGTGCCAACCGTAGGGACAGGGTATTGACGATGGAAGAGACCCAGTACTTC

j_call: TRBJ1-5
clone_size: .
d_call: .
v_call: TRBV25-1
cdr3_aa: CATQASSNQPQHF
cdr3_nt: TGTGCCACCCAGGCCTCTAGCAATCAGCCCCAGCATTTT

j_call: TRBJ2-3
clone_size: few
d_call: .
v_call: TRBV6-6
cdr3_aa: CASSYDEITDTQYF
cdr3_nt: TGTGCCAGCAGTTACGACGAGATCACAGATACGCAGTATTTT

j_call: TRBJ1-5
clone_size: .
d_call: .
v_call: TRBV30
cdr3_aa: CAWSVQGSPGNQPQHF
cdr3_nt: TGTGCCTGGAGTGTACAAGGATCTCCGGGCAATCAGCCCCAGCATTTT

j_call: TRBJ2-2
clone_size: .
d_call: .
v_call: TRBV18
cdr3_aa: CASSPSSVGAGTGELFF
cdr3_nt: TGTGCCAGCTCACCAAGCAGTGTGGGGGCAGGAACCGGGGAGCTGTTTTTT

j_call: TRBJ1-1
clone_size: .
d_call: .
v_call: TRBV6-6
cdr3_aa: CASSYRVTLNTEAFF
cdr3_nt: TGTGCCAGCAGTTACCGGGTAACTCTGAACACTGAAGCTTTCTTT

j_call: TRBJ1-5
clone_size: .
d_call: TRBD1
v_call: TRBV2
cdr3_aa: CASRGQEGNQPQHF
cdr3_nt: TGTGCCAGCAGGGGACAGGAGGGAAATCAGCCCCAGCATTTT

j_call: TRBJ2-3
clone_size: .
d_call: .
v_call: TRBV7-3
cdr3_aa: CASSLTGGLTDTQYF
cdr3_nt: TGTGCCAGCAGCTTAACGGGGGGCCTGACAGATACGCAGTATTTT

j_call: TRBJ1-1
clone_size: .
d_call: .
v_call: TRBV14
cdr3_aa: CASSQETLNTEAFF
cdr3_nt: TGTGCCAGCAGCCAAGAGACCTTGAACACTGAAGCTTTCTTT

j_call: TRBJ1-5
clone_size: .
d_call: .
v_call: TRBV10-3
cdr3_aa: CAISESAGLGNQPQHF
cdr3_nt: TGTGCCATCAGTGAGTCGGCGGGGCTAGGGAATCAGCCCCAGCATTTT

j_call: TRBJ2-5
clone_size: .
d_call: TRBD2
v_call: TRBV19
cdr3_aa: CASSSGTSGQTQYF
cdr3_nt: TGTGCCAGTAGTTCTGGGACTAGCGGTCAGACCCAGTACTTC

j_call: TRBJ2-7
clone_size: .
d_call: TRBD2
v_call: TRBV5-1
cdr3_aa: CASSHGGVEDEQYF
cdr3_nt: TGCGCCAGCAGCCACGGGGGGGTTGAGGACGAGCAGTACTTC

j_call: TRBJ1-1
clone_size: .
d_call: .
v_call: TRBV5-1
cdr3_aa: CASSPGVAGTEAFF
cdr3_nt: TGCGCCAGCAGCCCTGGAGTGGCGGGCACTGAAGCTTTCTTT

j_call: TRBJ1-3
clone_size: .
d_call: TRBD1
v_call: TRBV7-9
cdr3_aa: CASSTGTGGLASGNTIYF
cdr3_nt: TGTGCCAGCAGCACCGGGACAGGGGGACTTGCCTCTGGAAACACCATATATTTT

j_call: TRBJ2-5
clone_size: .
d_call: TRBD2
v_call: TRBV28
cdr3_aa: CASSDGTGGGGRETQYF
cdr3_nt: TGTGCCAGCTCTGACGGGACCGGTGGCGGGGGGAGAGAGACCCAGTACTTC

j_call: TRBJ2-1
clone_size: .
d_call: .
v_call: TRBV5-1
cdr3_aa: CASSLGTPADNEQFF
cdr3_nt: TGCGCCAGCAGCTTGGGGACCCCGGCCGACAATGAGCAGTTCTTC

j_call: TRBJ2-3
clone_size: .
d_call: TRBD1
v_call: TRBV11-2
cdr3_aa: CASTLDRAITDTQYF
cdr3_nt: TGTGCCAGCACCCTCGACAGGGCGATAACAGATACGCAGTATTTT

j_call: TRBJ1-2
clone_size: .
d_call: .
v_call: TRBV6-6
cdr3_aa: CASSYGPGLNYGYTF
cdr3_nt: TGTGCCAGCAGTTACGGTCCGGGATTGAACTATGGCTACACCTTC

j_call: TRBJ1-2
clone_size: .
d_call: TRBD1
v_call: TRBV9
cdr3_aa: CASSVDPTGGAITGGYTF
cdr3_nt: TGTGCCAGCAGCGTAGACCCGACAGGGGGCGCGATTACAGGTGGCTACACCTTC

j_call: TRBJ1-6
clone_size: .
d_call: .
v_call: TRBV5-6
cdr3_aa: CASSLGRRKPLHF
cdr3_nt: TGTGCCAGCAGCCTAGGACGGCGTAAACCCCTCCACTTT

j_call: TRBJ1-5
clone_size: few
d_call: TRBD1
v_call: TRBV19
cdr3_aa: CASSMGQGAVQPQHF
cdr3_nt: TGTGCCAGTAGTATGGGGCAGGGGGCGGTTCAGCCCCAGCATTTT

j_call: TRBJ2-2
clone_size: .
d_call: TRBD1
v_call: TRBV7-3
cdr3_aa: CASSQQTGQGAGTGELFF
cdr3_nt: TGTGCCAGCAGCCAACAAACGGGACAGGGGGCCGGCACCGGGGAGCTGTTTTTT

j_call: TRBJ2-5
clone_size: .
d_call: .
v_call: TRBV4-1
cdr3_aa: CASSLLRAPSQETQYF
cdr3_nt: TGCGCCAGCAGCCTACTCAGGGCCCCATCCCAAGAGACCCAGTACTTC

j_call: TRBJ1-3
clone_size: .
d_call: .
v_call: TRBV19
cdr3_aa: CASSIQGNSGNTIYF
cdr3_nt: TGTGCCAGTAGTATCCAGGGGAACTCTGGAAACACCATATATTTT

j_call: TRBJ1-6
clone_size: .
d_call: TRBD1
v_call: TRBV15
cdr3_aa: CATSSRGQGARNSPLHF
cdr3_nt: TGTGCCACCAGCAGCCGGGGACAGGGGGCACGTAATTCACCCCTCCACTTT

j_call: TRBJ2-7
clone_size: few
d_call: .
v_call: TRBV21-1
cdr3_aa: CASSRSGTNYEQYF
cdr3_nt: TGTGCCAGCAGCCGATCCGGGACGAACTACGAGCAGTACTTC

j_call: TRBJ1-5
clone_size: once
d_call: .
v_call: TRBV18
cdr3_aa: CASSSDSDNQPQHF
cdr3_nt: TGTGCCAGCTCATCCGACAGCGACAATCAGCCCCAGCATTTT

j_call: TRBJ2-1
clone_size: .
d_call: TRBD2
v_call: TRBV28
cdr3_aa: CATGGGPNEQFF
cdr3_nt: TGTGCCACCGGGGGGGGTCCCAATGAGCAGTTCTTC

j_call: TRBJ2-3
clone_size: once
d_call: .
v_call: TRBV4-2
cdr3_aa: CASSQVGPDTQYF
cdr3_nt: TGTGCCAGCAGCCAAGTAGGCCCAGATACGCAGTATTTT

j_call: TRBJ1-2
clone_size: once
d_call: .
v_call: TRBV19
cdr3_aa: CASSIPTGGYTF
cdr3_nt: TGTGCCAGTAGTATCCCCACCGGGGGCTACACCTTC

j_call: TRBJ2-1
clone_size: .
d_call: TRBD1
v_call: TRBV6-6
cdr3_aa: CASSPGQGSLYEQFF
cdr3_nt: TGTGCCAGCAGCCCGGGACAGGGGTCATTATATGAGCAGTTCTTC

j_call: TRBJ2-7
clone_size: .
d_call: TRBD2
v_call: TRBV15
cdr3_aa: CATSRDSAGLIYEQYF
cdr3_nt: TGTGCCACCAGCAGAGATTCAGCGGGGCTCATCTACGAGCAGTACTTC

j_call: TRBJ2-3
clone_size: .
d_call: .
v_call: TRBV19
cdr3_aa: CASSISGRGSTDTQYF
cdr3_nt: TGTGCCAGTAGTATATCAGGTCGAGGGTCCACAGATACGCAGTATTTT

j_call: TRBJ2-5
clone_size: .
d_call: .
v_call: TRBV9
cdr3_aa: CASSVAETQYF
cdr3_nt: TGTGCCAGCAGCGTAGCAGAGACCCAGTACTTC

j_call: TRBJ1-4
clone_size: few
d_call: TRBD1
v_call: TRBV7-2
cdr3_aa: CASSLDWTGAEKLFF
cdr3_nt: TGTGCCAGCAGCTTAGACTGGACAGGGGCTGAAAAACTGTTTTTT

j_call: TRBJ2-1
clone_size: .
d_call: TRBD2
v_call: TRBV28
cdr3_aa: CASSIPDWREGEQFF
cdr3_nt: TGTGCCAGCAGCATCCCCGATTGGCGGGAGGGCGAGCAGTTCTTC

j_call: TRBJ1-2
clone_size: .
d_call: .
v_call: TRBV19
cdr3_aa: CASSIWQSEGYTF
cdr3_nt: TGTGCCAGTAGTATCTGGCAGTCGGAGGGCTACACCTTC

j_call: TRBJ2-1
clone_size: once
d_call: TRBD2
v_call: TRBV6-5
cdr3_aa: CASSYGTRGYNEQFF
cdr3_nt: TGTGCCAGCAGTTACGGGACTAGAGGATACAATGAGCAGTTCTTC

j_call: TRBJ2-7
clone_size: .
d_call: .
v_call: TRBV5-1
cdr3_aa: CASTLTESSYEQYF
cdr3_nt: TGCGCCAGCACCCTGACCGAGAGCTCCTACGAGCAGTACTTC

j_call: TRBJ2-2
clone_size: .
d_call: TRBD2
v_call: TRBV11-3
cdr3_aa: CASSLGLAGVGELFF
cdr3_nt: TGTGCCAGCAGCTTAGGCTTAGCGGGAGTCGGGGAGCTGTTTTTT

j_call: TRBJ1-6
clone_size: .
d_call: .
v_call: TRBV5-3
cdr3_aa: CARSLATVAYNSPLHF
cdr3_nt: TGTGCCAGAAGCTTGGCCACGGTCGCCTATAATTCACCCCTCCACTTT